Below, 30 T cell receptor beta chains from the same sample are listed, as sequenced in a study of relationships among human T cell subsets. TCR alpha and beta CDR3s were amplified from mRNA by semiquantitative ARM-PCR. Tagged nested gene-specific primers were used first, then communal superprimers amplified exponentially. A single record per CDR3 protein comes from TCRdb applying MiXCR to the multiplex PCR reads. The data show over 10,000 distinct CDR3 sequences, roughly 65% seen once. The Th1 cells were the flow-through after CD25, CD56 and CD294 bead selections. Sequenced input: CD4+ Th1 cells sorted from blood. These receptor sequences come from a man aged 35 to 55 in good health.

The chain uses TRBV20-1 and TRBJ2-3, with TRBD2 matching over 14 bases. Germline CDR1 DFQATT, CDR2 SNEGSKA (reference sequence). The length of the CDR3 is 15 residues. With V trimmed by 5 bases and J by 8 bases, 9 bases remained unmatched. DNA of the CDR3: TGCAGTGCTCCCCGGACTAGCGGGGGGCGGGGTACGCAGTATTTT. Translation gives CSAPRTSGGRGTQYF.

V gene TRBV10-2 combines with J gene TRBJ2-5; possibly TRBD2 for D (5 bases). V was clipped by 8 bases and J by 4 bases, with 11 bases between them. The CDR3 is 12 amino acids. Germline V lookup: CDR1 WSHSY, CDR2 SAAADI. DNA for the CDR3: TGCGCCAGCGGTGCGGGTTTAGAGACCCAGTACTTC. This gives the protein CASGAGLETQYF.

CDR3 loop: CASSFRQAGYNEQFF. CDR3 bases: TGCGCCAGCAGCTTTCGCCAAGCGGGGTACAATGAGCAGTTCTTC. The genes are TRBV5-1 and TRBJ2-1; TRBD2 aligns across 7 bases. This CDR3 spans 15 amino acids. The germline V gene encodes CDR1 SGHRS and CDR2 YFSETQ. Losses at the gene ends were 2 bases for V and 4 bases for J; bases not matched to a gene: 6.

In this sample, this clonotype turned up a few times. This chain joins TRBV20-1 and TRBJ2-7; 12 bases agree with TRBD2. Germline V lookup: CDR1 DFQATT, CDR2 SNEGSKA (reference sequence). The V and J ends lost 2 bases and 4 bases, in that order; junction bases with no gene match: 9. CDR3 size: 16 residues. The CDR3 here is CSARLPVGLAGYEQYF. For the CDR3, the DNA is TGCAGTGCTAGACTTCCCGTGGGACTAGCGGGTTACGAGCAGTACTTC.

The gene calls are TRBV11-1 and TRBJ2-1; 7 bases map to TRBD1. In germline, CDR1 is SGHAT, CDR2 FQDESV (reference sequence). The CDR3 length is 15 residues. The trim removed 3 bases at V and 2 bases at J, leaving 4 bases unmatched. This chain's CDR3 is CASSLTGFAYNEQFF. CDR3 DNA sequence: TGTGCCAGCAGCTTGACAGGGTTTGCCTACAATGAGCAGTTCTTC.

There are a few counts of this clonotype. V and J are TRBV11-1 and TRBJ2-1, with D maybe TRBD2 (6 bases). Looked up from germline, CDR1 is SGHAT and CDR2 is FQDESV (reference sequence). Trimming removed 5 bases at V and 0 bases at J, with 11 bases between. This CDR3 spans 15 amino acids. The CDR3 sequence: CASSPRGSSYNEQFF. CDR3 DNA sequence: TGTGCCAGCAGCCCGCGGGGTAGCTCCTACAATGAGCAGTTCTTC.

The gene calls are TRBV5-1 and TRBJ2-7, with unresolved D. The germline V and J ends were trimmed by 3 bases and 7 bases, with 14 bases remaining between them. The CDR3 has 13 amino acids. Germline values: CDR1 SGHRS, CDR2 YFSETQ. CDR3 coding DNA: TGCGCCAGCAGCTCCGACGGGTCTAGGGAGCAGTACTTC. Translated: CASSSDGSREQYF.

Worth noting for this clonotype: A junction boundary mismatches the germline segment, possibly from a read error. This chain joins TRBV28 and TRBJ2-1, with 7 positions matching TRBD2. CDR1 is MDHEN and CDR2 is SYDVKM in the germline V gene. This CDR3 spans 16 amino acids. CDR3 bases: TGTGCCAGCAGTTTGTTAAGCGGGGCTGGAGACAATGGGCAGTTCTTC. As protein: CASSLLSGAGDNGQFF.

About this clonotype: At one end, the junction sequence differs from germline, possibly due to a read error. The genes are TRBV7-2 and TRBJ1-2, with D unclear. The CDR3 is 16 residues long. Germline loops: CDR1 SGHTA, CDR2 FQGNSA. The CDR3 DNA follows: TGTGCCAGCAGCTTAGCGCCGCCCAGACAAAACTATGGTTACACCTTC. It encodes CASSLAPPRQNYGYTF.

CDR3 DNA: TGTGCCAGCAATCAGCGCCGAGATACGCAGTATTTT. Encoded protein: CASNQRRDTQYF. This sequence joins TRBV28 and TRBJ2-3; D ambiguous. V lost 7 bases, J lost 5 bases, and 10 bases lay in between. The CDR3 is 12 residues long. Per germline, CDR1 MDHEN and CDR2 SYDVKM.

The V gene is TRBV4-1, the J gene TRBJ2-3; possibly TRBD2 for D (6 bases). Germline CDR1 reads MGHRA; CDR2 reads YSYEKL. V lost 1 base and J lost 2, with 13 bases in between. This CDR3 region has 16 residues. The CDR3 coding sequence is TGCGCCAGCAGCCAAGGGACGGGAGCGAACACAGATACGCAGTATTTT. It specifies CASSQGTGANTDTQYF.

This clonotype is classed as large. The rearrangement links TRBV11-2 to TRBJ2-7, with TRBD2 matching over 13 bases. CDR1 SGHAT and CDR2 FQNNGV come from the germline V gene. This CDR3 has 14 residues. Trimming at V came to 4 bases and at J to 5 bases, leaving 2 bases not matched to a gene. The CDR3 nucleotides read TGTGCCAGCAGCTGGGGACTAGCGGGAAACGAGCAGTACTTC. As protein: CASSWGLAGNEQYF.

This clonotype has a handful of counts. This chain connects TRBV20-1 to TRBJ1-1; 7 bases agree with TRBD1. CDR1 DFQATT and CDR2 SNEGSKA come from the germline V gene (reference sequence). The length of the CDR3 is 15 residues. After removal of 4 bases from V and 4 bases from J, the junction contained 12 bases not matched to a gene. CDR3 sequence (DNA): TGCAGTGCTACAGGGGGGGGCAGGGCTTTCACTGAAGCTTTCTTT. This translates into CSATGGGRAFTEAFF.

This clonotype has more than one count but fewer than ten. The chain recombines TRBV28 with TRBJ1-2; weak D call: TRBD1 (5 bases). This CDR3 has 13 residues. V lost 7 bases, J lost 4 bases, and 13 bases lay in between. Per the germline V gene, CDR1 is MDHEN and CDR2 is SYDVKM. CDR3 region: CASNKPGRYGYTF. Here the CDR3 DNA reads TGTGCCAGCAATAAACCGGGACGCTATGGCTACACCTTC.

This clonotype showed up just once. V usage is TRBV28 and J usage is TRBJ2-7; D is possibly TRBD1 or TRBD2 (5 bases each). Germline V gene data show CDR1 as MDHEN and CDR2 as SYDVKM. Trimming left V 7 bases short and J 4 bases short, with 20 bases between. The CDR3 consists of 15 residues. The CDR3 spells CASTGVGTMDYEQYF. The CDR3 nucleotides are TGTGCCAGCACCGGGGTTGGGACCATGGATTACGAGCAGTACTTC.

J is TRBJ1-1 and V is TRBV29-1; no clear D. V was pared by 4 bases and J by 10 bases, with 16 bases between. This CDR3 region has 12 residues. Germline loops: CDR1 SQVTM, CDR2 ANQGSEA. The CDR3 here is CSVVLGGFIAFF. CDR3 coding DNA: TGCAGCGTTGTCCTGGGTGGGTTTATAGCTTTCTTT.

The rearrangement links TRBV13 to TRBJ1-1, with a possible D match to TRBD1 (5 bases). CDR1 and CDR2 (germline): PRHDT, FYEKMQ (reference sequence). This CDR3 comprises 14 residues. V lost 5 bases and J lost 4, with 14 bases in between. The CDR3 DNA follows: TGTGCCAGCAGCCCCAGTGGGGGTGGCACTGAAGCTTTCTTT. It specifies CASSPSGGGTEAFF.

This clonotype was detected only a few times. This chain connects TRBV20-1 to TRBJ2-3; D is possibly TRBD1 (6 bases). V dropped 5 bases and J dropped 0 bases, with 15 bases sitting between them. Germline V lookup: CDR1 DFQATT, CDR2 SNEGSKA (reference sequence). The length of the CDR3 is 15 residues. CDR3 coding DNA: TGCAGTGCTCAAGACGACAGGTCGAGCACAGATACGCAGTATTTT. Translation: CSAQDDRSSTDTQYF.

This chain joins TRBV11-2 and TRBJ2-5; D could derive from TRBD1 or TRBD2 (5 bases each). This CDR3 comprises 15 residues. Germline V CDR1 and CDR2: SGHAT, FQNNGV. V lost 5 bases and J lost 4, with 17 bases in between. The CDR3 sequence is CASSASDPGRETQYF. For the CDR3, the DNA is TGTGCCAGCAGCGCATCGGACCCGGGGCGAGAGACCCAGTACTTC.

This clonotype was recorded once. J is TRBJ2-7 and V is TRBV19; weak D call: TRBD2 (6 bases). CDR1 is LNHDA and CDR2 is SQIVND in the germline V gene (reference sequence). The CDR3 is 14 residues long. Trimming shortened V by 6 bases and J by 3 bases, and 15 bases separated the two germline ends. CDR3 nucleotide sequence: TGTGCCAGTAGCACCGCGGCGGGGCACTACGAGCAGTACTTC. The encoded protein is CASSTAAGHYEQYF.

J is TRBJ2-1 and V is TRBV11-1, with 8 bases fitting TRBD1. V shed 4 bases, J shed 13 bases, and the junction held 15 bases outside the gene matches. The CDR3 spans 15 residues. CDR1 is SGHAT, CDR2 FQDESV, per germline (reference sequence). CDR3 nucleotide sequence: TGTGCCAGCAGCTCTGGACAGGGCCGTAGTAAGGAACAGTTCTTC. As protein: CASSSGQGRSKEQFF.

This clonotype has only a few counts. The rearrangement uses TRBV7-9 and TRBJ2-3; D unclear. CDR3 length: 12 residues. Trimming cost V 2 bases and J 6 bases, with 6 bases left between them. CDR1 is SEHNR and CDR2 is FQNEAQ in the germline V gene (reference sequence). CDR3 coding DNA: TGTGCCAGCAGCTTAAATAGCGATACGCAGTATTTT. Its protein is CASSLNSDTQYF.

This sequence joins TRBV6-5 and TRBJ1-5, with D possibly being TRBD1 (6 bases). Germline loops: CDR1 MNHEY, CDR2 SVGAGI. CDR3 length: 15 residues. Trimming left V 2 bases short and J 4 bases short, with 12 bases between. The CDR3 DNA sequence: TGTGCCAGCAGTTACGCCAAGGGGGTGAATCAGCCCCAGCATTTT. Its protein product is CASSYAKGVNQPQHF.

The chain employs TRBV16 and TRBJ1-5, with no clear D. CDR3 size: 13 residues. V was clipped by 3 bases and J by 1 base, with 4 bases between them. The germline CDR1 and CDR2 sequences are KGHSY and FQNENV. The CDR3 spells CASSQYSNQPQHF. CDR3 DNA: TGTGCCAGCAGCCAGTACAGCAATCAGCCCCAGCATTTT.

The CDR3 loop reads CASSQRPGQGGMGKLFF. The CDR3 nucleotides read TGTGCCAGCAGCCAACGACCGGGACAGGGGGGGATGGGAAAACTGTTTTTT. The chain couples TRBV7-2 to TRBJ1-4; 11 nucleotides agree with TRBD1. The CDR3 is 17 residues long. After removal of 5 bases from V and 10 bases from J, the junction contained 15 bases not matched to a gene. In germline, CDR1 is SGHTA, CDR2 FQGNSA.

Concerning this clonotype: The final CDR3 position lacks the conserved phenylalanine or tryptophan, pointing to a likely read error. V is TRBV14 and J is TRBJ1-5; D perhaps matches TRBD1 (6 bases). This CDR3 comprises 13 residues. V was clipped by 4 bases and J by 6 bases, with 10 bases between them. Germline values: CDR1 SGHDN, CDR2 FVKESK. The CDR3 spells CASSLGGGQPQHS. The CDR3 bases are TGTGCCAGCAGCCTCGGGGGCGGTCAGCCCCAGCATTCT.

The chain employs TRBV28 and TRBJ2-1, with 15 bases matching TRBD2. The J segment lost 9 bases and the V segment lost 5 bases, leaving 5 bases of the junction unmatched. Looked up from germline, CDR1 is MDHEN and CDR2 is SYDVKM. The CDR3 contains 15 residues. The CDR3 loop is CASSDTGLAGGEQFF. CDR3 in DNA: TGTGCCAGCAGTGACACGGGACTAGCGGGAGGTGAGCAGTTCTTC.

The chain has TRBV12-5 and TRBJ2-1; 11 nucleotides match TRBD2. CDR1 and CDR2 (germline): LGHNT, FRNRAP. The CDR3 is 14 amino acids. CDR3 nucleotides: TGTGCCTCCTCAACTAGCGGGAGTGTGAATGAGCAGTTCTTC. It codes for CASSTSGSVNEQFF.

The rearrangement joins TRBV10-3 to TRBJ2-7; the D gene is possibly TRBD2 (6 bases). Germline assignment: CDR1 ENHRY and CDR2 SYGVKD. Trimming removed 4 bases from V and 3 bases from J, with 10 bases in between. The CDR3 is 13 amino acids. The CDR3 DNA reads as TGTGCCATCAGTGGCGGGGCCGTCTACGAGCAGTACTTC. Translating it yields CAISGGAVYEQYF.

The genes are TRBV28 and TRBJ2-1; 9 bases line up with TRBD1. This CDR3 has 15 amino acids. Germline loops: CDR1 MDHEN, CDR2 SYDVKM. V dropped 1 base and J dropped 4; count of bases not matched to a gene: 2. The CDR3 DNA sequence: TGTGCCAGCAGTTTATTCGGACAGGGGTACAATGAGCAGTTCTTC. Translating it yields CASSLFGQGYNEQFF.